The 4 T cell receptor beta chains presented below share a single source sample, sequenced in a study of T-cell reconstitution after alpha-beta-depleted transplantation in children. A library of TCRbeta sequences, prepared with unique molecular identifiers, was generated. Via MiXCR, TCRdb re-called the PCR reads, giving one row per CDR3 protein. Here the sample spans around 420,000 distinct CDR3 sequences, 15% to 20% being singletons. The sample in question was PBMCs, mostly from graft donor cells, obtained 360 days after TCRalphabeta/CD19-depleted stem cell transplant. The source of these receptors is a boy under three years old who had a stem cell transplant for Wiskott-Aldrich syndrome, so the T cells may come from the graft donor.

This clonotype was detected many times. V gene TRBV24-1 combines with J gene TRBJ2-1; D call uncertain. V was clipped by 6 bases and J by 0 bases, with 8 bases between them. CDR3 length: 14 amino acids. Germline V gene sequence: CDR1 KGHDR, CDR2 SFDVKD. CDR3 in DNA: TGTGCCACCAGTCTGGGCAGCTCCTACAATGAGCAGTTCTTC. It yields the protein CATSLGSSYNEQFF.

This clonotype showed up just a few times. J is TRBJ2-5 and V is TRBV12-3 or TRBV12-4, with a weak D call TRBD1 (6 bases). The CDR3 sequence is 14 residues long. Deletions cut 3 bases from V and 0 bases from J, with 8 bases between. CDR3 protein: CASSLRQDQETQYF. The CDR3 nucleotides read TGTGCCAGCAGTTTGAGACAGGACCAAGAGACCCAGTACTTC.

This chain connects TRBV19 to TRBJ2-3, with 10 nucleotides matching TRBD2. V was pared by 1 base and J by 2 bases, with 9 bases of the junction left unmatched. There are 18 residues in the CDR3. Germline V CDR1 and CDR2: LNHDA, SQIVND (reference sequence). The CDR3 loop reads CASSIALLAGAHTDTQYF. The CDR3 DNA is TGTGCCAGTAGTATAGCCCTTCTAGCGGGAGCGCACACAGATACGCAGTATTTT.

This chain links TRBV7-9 with TRBJ1-2; 7 bases match TRBD1. The CDR3 has 14 residues. Germline lookup yields CDR1 SEHNR and CDR2 FQNEAQ (reference sequence). Trimming at V came to 5 bases and at J to 4 bases, leaving 7 bases not matched to a gene. CDR3 amino acids: CASSLYRDSYGYTF. Written as DNA, the CDR3 is TGTGCCAGCAGCCTTTACAGGGACAGCTATGGCTACACCTTC.